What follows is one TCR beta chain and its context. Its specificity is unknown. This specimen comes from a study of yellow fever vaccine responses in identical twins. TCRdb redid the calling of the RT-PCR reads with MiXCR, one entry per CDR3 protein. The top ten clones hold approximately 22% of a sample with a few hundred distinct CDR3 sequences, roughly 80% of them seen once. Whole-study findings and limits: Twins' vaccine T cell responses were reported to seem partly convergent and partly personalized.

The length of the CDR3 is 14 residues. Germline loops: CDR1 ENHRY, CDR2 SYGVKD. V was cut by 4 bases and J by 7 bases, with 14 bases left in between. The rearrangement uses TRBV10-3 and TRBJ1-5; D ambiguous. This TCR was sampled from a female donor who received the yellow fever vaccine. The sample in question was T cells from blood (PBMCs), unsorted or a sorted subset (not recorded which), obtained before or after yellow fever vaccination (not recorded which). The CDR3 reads CAISVEPSRQPQHF. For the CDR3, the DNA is TGTGCCATCAGTGTAGAGCCATCCAGGCAGCCCCAGCATTTT.